Each of the 16 T cell receptor beta chains below was sequenced from the same sample in a study of blood T cell repertoires in COVID-19. Libraries were prepared by immunoSEQ multiplex PCR; TCRdb keeps only in-frame clonotypes and omits some of them. The data contain around 150,000 clones, around 82% of them seen just once; the ten biggest clones take up 7%. Input material: peripheral blood. Receptors were obtained from a woman in her thirties or forties with COVID-19, enrolled during active disease.

The J gene is TRBJ1-2, the V gene TRBV12-3 or TRBV12-4; TRBD1 matches 8 bases. The junction had 4 bases not matched to a gene; V was cut back by 6 bases and J by 7 bases. The CDR3 has 12 residues. The DNA of the CDR3 is TGTGCCAGCAGCCCAGGGGGCGGTGGCTACACCTTC. This encodes CASSPGGGGYTF.

This chain uses TRBV27 with TRBJ1-2; a weak D match, TRBD1 (6 bases). The ends were cut back, 2 bases at V and 6 bases at J, with 10 bases in the middle. Germline-derived CDR1 and CDR2 are MNHEY and SMNVEV (reference sequence). The length of the CDR3 is 13 residues. This chain's CDR3 is CASSLGGADGYTF. The CDR3 nucleotides are TGTGCCAGCAGTTTAGGGGGGGCAGATGGCTACACCTTC.

The chain has TRBV28 and TRBJ2-1; TRBD2 matches 8 bases. CDR1 is MDHEN and CDR2 is SYDVKM in the germline V gene. V dropped 5 bases and J dropped 0; count of bases not matched to a gene: 3. The CDR3 loop spans 15 amino acids. The CDR3 here is CASSLGTSSYNEQFF. Here the CDR3 DNA reads TGTGCCAGCAGTCTAGGGACTAGCTCCTACAATGAGCAGTTCTTC.

V gene TRBV27 combines with J gene TRBJ2-7, with 9 bases fitting TRBD1. V lost 3 bases to trimming and J lost 3 bases; unmatched junction nucleotides: 9. This CDR3 contains 16 residues. The germline V gene encodes CDR1 MNHEY and CDR2 SMNVEV (reference sequence). Written as DNA, the CDR3 is TGTGCCAGCAGTTTCGGAGAGACAGGGGGAGGCTACGAGCAGTACTTC. Translated, it gives CASSFGETGGGYEQYF.

The CDR3 DNA follows: TGTGCCAGCAGGGCAGTAGGGCTTCCGGGACAGGGGGCCAATGAGCAGTTCTTC. Protein sequence: CASRAVGLPGQGANEQFF. The genes are TRBV7-2 and TRBJ2-1; 12 bases match TRBD1. The CDR3 spans 18 residues. The V and J ends lost 6 bases and 6 bases, in that order; junction bases with no gene match: 15. Germline CDR1 is SGHTA and CDR2 is FQGNSA.

The V gene is TRBV7-9, the J gene TRBJ1-1; maybe TRBD1 (5 bases). This CDR3 region has 12 residues. Trimming shortened V by 3 bases and J by 7 bases, and 9 bases separated the two germline ends. CDR1 and CDR2 from the germline V gene are SEHNR and FQNEAQ (reference sequence). The CDR3 bases are TGTGCCAGCAGCTTGGGACTTATTGAAGCTTTCTTT. The encoded protein is CASSLGLIEAFF.

This clone was found a few times. V is TRBV3-1 (or the pseudogene TRBV3-2) and J is TRBJ2-1, with 14 bases identical to TRBD2. The ends lost 1 base at V and 9 bases at J; junction bases unmatched: 5. CDR3 length: 16 amino acids. CDR1 is LGHDT and CDR2 is YNNKEL in the germline V gene (reference sequence). The CDR3 DNA reads as TGTGCCAGCAGCCAAGTCGGGACTAGCGGGAGTCTTGAGCAGTTCTTC. Protein sequence: CASSQVGTSGSLEQFF.

The chain couples TRBV5-5 to TRBJ2-1; 8 bases agree with TRBD2. The CDR3 length is 15 residues. Trimming cost V 2 bases and J 1 base; bases outside gene matches: 2. Germline V gene data show CDR1 as SGHKS and CDR2 as YYEKEE (reference sequence). The CDR3 here is CASSLGGGSYNEQFF. The CDR3 nucleotides read TGTGCCAGCAGCTTAGGCGGGGGGTCCTACAATGAGCAGTTCTTC.

Only one count was recorded for this clone. This chain joins TRBV2 and TRBJ1-1; the D gene is possibly TRBD1 (6 bases). This CDR3 has 14 residues. In germline, CDR1 is SNHLY, CDR2 FYNNEI. V was pared by 2 bases and J by 10 bases, with 17 bases between. The CDR3 DNA is TGTGCCAGCAGTGAATCATGGACAGTTCCTGGAGCTTTCTTT. As protein: CASSESWTVPGAFF.

This clone was seen a handful of times. The chain is built from TRBV7-6 and TRBJ1-2, with TRBD1 identical over 7 bases. The CDR3 consists of 16 residues. From germline, CDR1 is SGHVS and CDR2 FNYEAQ. J lost 7 bases, V lost 5 bases, and 16 bases had no gene match. CDR3 sequence: CASSRTRGAGDLGYTF. The CDR3 bases are TGTGCCAGCAGCCGAACCAGGGGGGCCGGGGATCTTGGCTACACCTTC.

This sequence joins TRBV18 and TRBJ1-6, with a possible D match to TRBD1 (5 bases). V dropped 5 bases and J dropped 7 bases, with 15 bases sitting between them. There are 15 residues in the CDR3. Germline V CDR1 and CDR2: KGHSH, LQKENI. The CDR3 nucleotides read TGTGCCAGCTCATCCGCCGGGGGTGAAAATTCACCCCTCCACTTT. Amino acid sequence: CASSSAGGENSPLHF.

Remarks on this clone: Because the CDR3's place on the DNA is in doubt, the DNA is left out and the CDR3 is given as listed by TCRdb. This rearrangement joins TRBV27 to TRBJ2-2; the table's D call TRBD2 went unverified against the DNA. CDR1 is MNHEY and CDR2 is SMNVEV in the germline V gene (reference sequence). Inclusive of both ends, the CDR3 amounts to 17 amino acids. CDR3 sequence reads: CASSSLLRERRAGELFF.

V and J are TRBV28 and TRBJ1-4; D is unresolved. CDR3 length: 16 amino acids. The germline V and J ends were trimmed by 7 bases and 0 bases, with 15 bases remaining between them. Germline CDR1 reads MDHEN; CDR2 reads SYDVKM. The CDR3 coding sequence is TGTGCCAGCACCCCCCCCCGGCGGCCAACTAATGAAAAACTGTTTTTT. As protein: CASTPPRRPTNEKLFF. Full variable domain (missing parts from reference TRBV28 and TRBJ1-4): DVKVTQSSRYLVKRTGEKVFLECVQDMDHENMFWYRQDPGLGLRLIYFSYDVKMKEKGDIPEGYSVSREKKERFSLILESASTNQTSMYLCASTPPRRPTNEKLFFGSGTQLSVL.

The chain carries TRBV7-2 and TRBJ2-1; D is uncertain. The CDR3 totals 14 residues. Germline V gives CDR1 SGHTA, CDR2 FQGNSA. V lost 8 bases and J 9 bases, leaving 20 bases between the germline ends. The CDR3 is CASSHDGGGIEQFF. The CDR3 DNA reads as TGTGCCAGCTCTCACGACGGCGGTGGAATTGAGCAGTTCTTC. The full variable domain, its missing parts supplied by reference TRBV7-2 and TRBJ2-1, is GAGVSQSPSNKVTEKGKDVELRCDPISGHTALYWYRQSLGQGLEFLIYFQGNSAPDKSGLPSDRFSAERTGGSVSTLTIQRTQQEDSAVYLCASSHDGGGIEQFFGPGTRLTVL.

This clone appeared a single time. The chain carries TRBV14 and TRBJ1-2; D call uncertain. The CDR3 consists of 13 residues. Trimming removed 4 bases at V and 2 bases at J, with 8 bases between. The germline CDR1 and CDR2 sequences are SGHDN and FVKESK. CDR3 residues: CASSPGGNYGYTF. The DNA of the CDR3 is TGTGCCAGCAGCCCCGGCGGGAACTATGGCTACACCTTC. Using reference TRBV14 and TRBJ1-2 for the parts outside the CDR3, the full variable domain is EAGVTQFPSHSVIEKGQTVTLRCDPISGHDNLYWYRRVMGKEIKFLLHFVKESKQDESGMPNNRFLAERTGGTYSTLKVQPAELEDSGVYFCASSPGGNYGYTFGSGTRLTVV.

The chain joins TRBV10-1 to TRBJ2-7; 7 positions match TRBD1. CDR1 WNHNN and CDR2 SYGVQD come from the germline V gene (reference sequence). V shed 5 bases, J shed 5 bases, and the junction held 12 bases outside the gene matches. The CDR3 contains 15 residues. The CDR3 here is CASSKGRGHLDEQYF. The CDR3 DNA is TGCGCCAGCAGTAAGGGTAGGGGGCATCTCGACGAGCAGTACTTC.